This T cell receptor (beta chain) was recorded in a study of identical twins. For this clonotype: Its antigen is unidentified. The junction departs from germline at one end; a sequencing error may be responsible.

Template switching, a step in the protocol, added a universal primer site, and cDNA carried unique molecular identifiers. TCRdb called the 5' RACE reads again in MiXCR, with one record for every CDR3 protein. The sample has roughly 240,000 distinct CDR3 sequences, 7% seen once. All donors comprised healthy Caucasians. Points from the study as a whole: Diverse VJ usage suggested most zero-insertion clonotypes were not invariant T cells.

The CDR3 length is 18 residues. These data were likewise used in another study, on yellow fever vaccine responses in identical twins.

Source material: memory (CD45RO+) T cells sorted from blood. The rearrangement joins TRBV12-3 or TRBV12-4 to TRBJ2-4; TRBD2 aligns across 12 bases. The TCR was taken from a young woman in good health. The CDR3 loop is CACSLSSGRVRAKNIQYF. DNA for the CDR3: TGTGCCTGCAGTTTATCTAGCGGGAGGGTGAGGGCCAAAAACATTCAGTACTTC.